Included here is one T cell receptor (beta chain) sequence, with context. This specimen belongs to a study of T cell changes during pregnancy in multiple sclerosis. The CDR3 length is 13 residues. The ends lost 8 bases at V and 10 bases at J; junction bases unmatched: 11. The germline CDR1 and CDR2 sequences are WSHSY and SAAADI. Using immunoSEQ multiplex PCR, the repertoire was profiled, and TCRdb retains in-frame clones only, with some absent. The sample holds 30,000 to 45,000 clones, 91% seen once. The V call is TRBV10-2, the J call TRBJ2-1; 7 nucleotides align to TRBD2. The TCR originated in a female donor with multiple sclerosis, enrolled in a pregnancy study. The source was CD8+ T cells from peripheral blood mononuclear cells, collected in the second trimester of pregnancy. The DNA of the CDR3 is TGCGCCAGCGGGGAGACTAGCCCCACGGAGCAGTTCTTC. Translated: CASGETSPTEQFF.